The source of this TCR beta chain is a study of shared clonotypes between healthy human individuals. Per the study methods: Filtering differed for immunoSEQ, which gave only junction sequences without quality scores. The assay was immunoSEQ multiplex PCR, and TCRdb's table has in-frame clones only and misses some. D and trimming come from the DNA, and the V and J calls and clone size come from that table. The sample shows some 980,000 clones, approximately 76% of them seen only once. In germline, CDR1 is SGHAT, CDR2 FQNNGV. J lost 7 bases, V lost 5 bases, and 3 bases had no gene match. This CDR3 is built from 14 residues.

The chain links TRBV11-2 to TRBJ1-6; 9 nucleotides agree with TRBD1. The material sequenced was memory CD4+ T cells sorted from blood. This sample's subset: CD45RA-negative fraction. The sequence was collected from a man between 18 and 29 years old in good health. The CDR3 bases are TGTGCCAGCAGCCGGACAGGGGACAATTCACCCCTCCACTTT. This sequence encodes CASSRTGDNSPLHF.